This TCR beta chain was captured in a study of Graves' ophthalmopathy and Graves' hyperthyroidism. Notes on this clonotype: Its antigen is unknown.

Findings of the study overall: Blood was where most expanded thyroid clonotypes above 0.001 frequency also turned up.

Out of roughly 9.3 ml of fresh peripheral blood, PBMCs were obtained. This CDR3 spans 14 amino acids. CDR1 SGHTA and CDR2 FQGNSA come from the germline V gene. Between the trimmed V and J ends, which lost 5 bases and 4 bases, there was a span of 14 bases. Scientists amplified the TCR beta CDR3 regions from RNA transcripts. HTBI-primed RT-PCR formed the first round, and a multiplex PCR formed the second. TCRdb recomputed calls from the multiplex PCR reads with MiXCR, one row per CDR3 protein. The sample includes roughly 700,000 distinct CDR3 sequences, 35% to 50% seen only once; the top ten take approximately 43%.

This receptor was taken from an adult man with Graves' ophthalmopathy. The J gene is TRBJ1-2, the V gene TRBV7-2, with D hard to call. The sample was peripheral blood. The CDR3 is CASSNRDLPYGYTF. The DNA for the CDR3 is TGTGCCAGCAGCAACCGGGATCTTCCCTATGGCTACACCTTC.